This T cell receptor beta chain was profiled in a study of blood T cell repertoires in COVID-19. Study-level background: The United States, Italy and Spain were the sources of the acute and convalescent COVID-19 samples. Sources were T cells, B-cell-depleted T cells, or PBMCs; the material itself was cDNA or gDNA.

Original handling: Nucleated cell counts were estimated from reference gene primer amplification. Repertoires were generated with immunoSEQ multiplex PCR, while TCRdb's copy carries only in-frame clones and drops some. The DNA was the basis for D and trimming; V, J and clone size are from that table. The sample has about 100,000 clones; 85% are singletons. Trimming shortened V by 6 bases and J by 1 base, and 9 bases separated the two germline ends. The CDR3 has 13 amino acids. The V gene's germline CDR1 is MNHEY and CDR2 SVGAGI. The sample comprised peripheral blood. The source of this sequence is a woman in her seventies with active or convalescent COVID-19. This sequence joins TRBV6-5 and TRBJ1-1, with a tentative D call TRBD1 (6 bases). This chain's CDR3 is CASSGDKNTEAFF. The CDR3 region has the DNA TGTGCCAGCAGCGGGGACAAGAACACTGAAGCTTTCTTT.